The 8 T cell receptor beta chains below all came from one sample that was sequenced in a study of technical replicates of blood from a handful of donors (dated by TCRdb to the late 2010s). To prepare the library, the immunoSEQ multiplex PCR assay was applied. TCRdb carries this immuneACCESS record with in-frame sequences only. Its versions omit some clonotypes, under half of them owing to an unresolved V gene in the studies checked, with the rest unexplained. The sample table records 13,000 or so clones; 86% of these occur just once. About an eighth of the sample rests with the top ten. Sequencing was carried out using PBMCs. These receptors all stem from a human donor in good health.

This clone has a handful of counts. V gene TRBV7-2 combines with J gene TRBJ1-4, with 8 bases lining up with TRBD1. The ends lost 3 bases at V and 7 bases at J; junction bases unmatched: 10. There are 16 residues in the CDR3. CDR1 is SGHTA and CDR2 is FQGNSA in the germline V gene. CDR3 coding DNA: TGTGCCAGCAGCTTCCAGGGGGCGTCCTGGGGTGAAAAACTGTTTTTT. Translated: CASSFQGASWGEKLFF.

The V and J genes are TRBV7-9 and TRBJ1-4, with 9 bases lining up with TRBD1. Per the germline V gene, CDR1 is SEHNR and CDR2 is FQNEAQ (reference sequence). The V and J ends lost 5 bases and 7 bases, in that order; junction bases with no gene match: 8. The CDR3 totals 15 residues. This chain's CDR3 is CASSQQQGAGEKLFF. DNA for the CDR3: TGTGCCAGCAGCCAACAACAGGGGGCGGGTGAAAAACTGTTTTTT.

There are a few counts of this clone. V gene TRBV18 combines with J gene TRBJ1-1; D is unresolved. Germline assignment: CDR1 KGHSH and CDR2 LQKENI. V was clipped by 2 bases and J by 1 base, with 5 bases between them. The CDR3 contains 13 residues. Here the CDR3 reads CASSPGRNTEAFF. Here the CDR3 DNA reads TGTGCCAGCTCACCAGGGAGGAACACTGAAGCTTTCTTT.

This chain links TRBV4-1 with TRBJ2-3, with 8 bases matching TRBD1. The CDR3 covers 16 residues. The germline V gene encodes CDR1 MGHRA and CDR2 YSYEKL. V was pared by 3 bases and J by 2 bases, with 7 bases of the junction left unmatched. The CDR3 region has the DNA TGCGCCAGCAGCCACGACCGGGACAGGCCCACAGATACGCAGTATTTT. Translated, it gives CASSHDRDRPTDTQYF.

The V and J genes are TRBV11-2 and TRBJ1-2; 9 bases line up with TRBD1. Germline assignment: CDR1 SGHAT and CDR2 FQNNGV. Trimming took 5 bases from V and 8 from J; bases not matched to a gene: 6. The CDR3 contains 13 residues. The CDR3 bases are TGTGCCAGCAGCCCATCGGGACAGGGAGGCTACACCTTC. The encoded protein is CASSPSGQGGYTF. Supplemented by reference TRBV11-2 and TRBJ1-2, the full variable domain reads EAGVAQSPRYKIIEKRQSVAFWCNPISGHATLYWYQQILGQGPKLLIQFQNNGVVDDSQLPKDRFSAERLKGVDSTLKIQPAKLEDSAVYLCASSPSGQGGYTFGSGTRLTVV.

The CDR3 bases are TGTGCCAGTAGTATTTGGAGTGCGGCTAATGAAAAACTGTTTTTT. Translating gives CASSIWSAANEKLFF. V is TRBV19 and J is TRBJ1-4, with unresolved D. Germline V lookup: CDR1 LNHDA, CDR2 SQIVND (reference sequence). This CDR3 is 15 amino acids long. The V gene lost 3 bases and the J gene lost 3 bases, with 11 bases spanning the gap.

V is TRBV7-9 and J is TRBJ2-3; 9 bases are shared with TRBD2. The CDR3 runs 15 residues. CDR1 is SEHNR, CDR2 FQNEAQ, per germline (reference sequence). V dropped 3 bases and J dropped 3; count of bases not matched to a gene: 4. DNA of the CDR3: TGTGCCAGCAGCTTTTTTAGCGGGGGAACAGATACGCAGTATTTT. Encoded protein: CASSFFSGGTDTQYF.

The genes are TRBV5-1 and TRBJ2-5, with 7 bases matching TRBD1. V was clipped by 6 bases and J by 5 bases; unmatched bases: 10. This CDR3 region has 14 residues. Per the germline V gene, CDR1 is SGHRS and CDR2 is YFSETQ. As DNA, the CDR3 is TGCGCCAGCAACCCTGGACAGGCGCGGGAGACCCAGTACTTC. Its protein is CASNPGQARETQYF. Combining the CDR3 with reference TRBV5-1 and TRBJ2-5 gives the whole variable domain KAGVTQTPRYLIKTRGQQVTLSCSPISGHRSVSWYQQTPGQGLQFLFEYFSETQRNKGNFPGRFSGRQFSNSRSEMNVSTLELGDSALYLCASNPGQARETQYFGPGTRLLVL.